The T cell receptor beta chain described here comes from a study of T cell repertoires in cytomegalovirus infection. Overall study: Shared public TCR beta signatures pointed to both CMV infection and a matching HLA type.

This clonotype has just a few counts. The antigen remains unidentified. Via MiXCR, TCRdb re-called the reads, giving one row per CDR3 protein. This table holds fewer than 400,000 distinct CDR3 sequences, about a sixth found once. V was pared by 5 bases and J by 5 bases, with 10 bases between. The germline CDR1 and CDR2 sequences are MDHEN and SYDVKM. The CDR3 extends over 13 amino acids. Study-level findings and limits: The cumulative frequency of public TCR beta families identified carriers of CMV plus the relevant HLA.

This TCR was recovered from a human donor in good health (CMV status not recorded). Some clones in this sample may be carry-over from other donors' samples. The chain carries TRBV28 and TRBJ1-3; no clear D gene. Source material: PBMCs. CDR3 DNA sequence: TGTGCCAGCAGTCCCCTCAGGAGAAACACCATATATTTT. Translating gives CASSPLRRNTIYF. Variable domain in full (rest from reference TRBV28 and TRBJ1-3): DVKVTQSSRYLVKRTGEKVFLECVQDMDHENMFWYRQDPGLGLRLIYFSYDVKMKEKGDIPEGYSVSREKKERFSLILESASTNQTSMYLCASSPLRRNTIYFGEGSWLTVV.